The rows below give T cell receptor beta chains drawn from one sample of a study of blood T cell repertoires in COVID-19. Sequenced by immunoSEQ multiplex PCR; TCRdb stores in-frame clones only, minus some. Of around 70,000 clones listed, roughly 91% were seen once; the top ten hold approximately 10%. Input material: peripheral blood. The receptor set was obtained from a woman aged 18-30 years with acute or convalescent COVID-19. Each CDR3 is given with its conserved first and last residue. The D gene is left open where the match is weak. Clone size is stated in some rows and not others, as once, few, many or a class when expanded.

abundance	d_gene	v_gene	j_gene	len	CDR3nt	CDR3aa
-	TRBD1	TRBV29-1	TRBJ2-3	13	TGCAGCGTTGACGAGGGGGCGAGAAATACGCAGTATTTT	CSVDEGARNTQYF
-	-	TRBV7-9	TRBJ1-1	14	TGTGCCAGCAGCTTAGGCAGGCCCCCTACTGAAGCTTTCTTT	CASSLGRPPTEAFF
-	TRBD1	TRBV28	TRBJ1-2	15	TGTGCCAGCAGCCTTGACGGGGGACAGGACTATGGCTACACCTTC	CASSLDGGQDYGYTF
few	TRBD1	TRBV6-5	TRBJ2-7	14	TGTGCCAGCAGTACCGGGACAGGGATCTACGAGCAGTACTTC	CASSTGTGIYEQYF
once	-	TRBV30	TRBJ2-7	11	TGTGCCTGGAGGCAGGACTACGAGCAGTACTTC	CAWRQDYEQYF
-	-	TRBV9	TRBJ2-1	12	TGTGCCAGCAGCGTTCAAGCCCACGAGCAGTTCTTC	CASSVQAHEQFF
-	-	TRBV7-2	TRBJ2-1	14	TGTGCCAGCAGCTCACAGAGCTCCTACAATGAGCAGTTCTTC	CASSSQSSYNEQFF
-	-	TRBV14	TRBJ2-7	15	TGTGCCAGCAGCCAAGTAGGGGCAGGGGTCTACGAGCAGTACTTC	CASSQVGAGVYEQYF
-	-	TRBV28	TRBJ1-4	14	TGTGCCAGCAGTTTGCGGGACGGAAATGAAAAACTGTTTTTT	CASSLRDGNEKLFF
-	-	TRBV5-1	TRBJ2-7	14	TGCGCCAGCAGCGCGATAGCGAACTCCTACGAGCAGTACTTC	CASSAIANSYEQYF
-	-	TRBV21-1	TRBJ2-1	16	TGTGCCAGCAGCAAAGTCCCTAGCGGGCTCTACAATGAGCAGTTCTTC	CASSKVPSGLYNEQFF
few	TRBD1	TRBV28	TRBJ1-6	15	TGTGCCAGCAGACAGGGGATTTCCTATAATTCACCCCTCCACTTT	CASRQGISYNSPLHF
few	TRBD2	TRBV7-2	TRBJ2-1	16	TGTGCCAGCAGCCTAGGACTAGCCGGGGGCGACAATGAGCAGTTCTTC	CASSLGLAGGDNEQFF
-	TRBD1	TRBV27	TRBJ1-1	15	TGTGCCAGCAGTCCGTCGACAGGGAAGGCAACTGAAGCTTTCTTT	CASSPSTGKATEAFF
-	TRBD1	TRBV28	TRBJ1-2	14	TGTGCCAGCAGTCAAAAGGGGGCGTTCTATGGCTACACCTTC	CASSQKGAFYGYTF
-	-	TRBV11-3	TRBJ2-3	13	TGTGCCAGCAGCTTAACTATCACAGATACGCAGTATTTT	CASSLTITDTQYF
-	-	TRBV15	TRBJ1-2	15	TGTGCCACCAGCAGAGATAGGGGAGGGGTTGACGGCTACACCTTC	CATSRDRGGVDGYTF
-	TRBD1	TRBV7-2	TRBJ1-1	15	TGTGCCAGCAGCTTAACCGGGACAGCGAACACTGAAGCTTTCTTT	CASSLTGTANTEAFF
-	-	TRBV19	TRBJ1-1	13	TGTGCCAGCCAAAGCCGGGGAGGGACTGAAGCTTTCTTT	CASQSRGGTEAFF
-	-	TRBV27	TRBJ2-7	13	TGTGCCAGCAGTTTATCGTACAGTCACGAGCAGTACTTC	CASSLSYSHEQYF
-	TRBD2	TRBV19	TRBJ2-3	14	TGTGCCAGTAGTAGCGGGAGGTATACAGATACGCAGTATTTT	CASSSGRYTDTQYF
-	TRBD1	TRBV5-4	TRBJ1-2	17	TGTGCCAGCAGCTCGATTAAACGACAGGGGGCCTCCGGTGGCTACACCTTC	CASSSIKRQGASGGYTF
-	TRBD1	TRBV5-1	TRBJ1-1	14	TGCGCCAGCAGCTCAGGGGGCGTGAACACTGAAGCTTTCTTT	CASSSGGVNTEAFF
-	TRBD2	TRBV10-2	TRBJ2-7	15	TGCGCCAGCAGCTATAGCGGGAGGGCGTCTTACGAGCAGTACTTC	CASSYSGRASYEQYF
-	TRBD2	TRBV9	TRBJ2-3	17	TGTGCCAGCACCCCCTTGGGCGGGGCGGGGGGCACAGATACGCAGTATTTT	CASTPLGGAGGTDTQYF
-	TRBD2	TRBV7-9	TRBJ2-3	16	TGTGCCAGCAGCTTAATAGCGGGAGGGCCGGGGGATACGCAGTATTTT	CASSLIAGGPGDTQYF
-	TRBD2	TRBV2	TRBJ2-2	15	TGTGCCAGCAGTGAACTTGCGGGAGGGGCCGGGGAGCTGTTTTTT	CASSELAGGAGELFF
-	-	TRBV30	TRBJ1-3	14	TGTGCCTGGGCGGGGTCCGGCGCTGGAAACACCATATATTTT	CAWAGSGAGNTIYF
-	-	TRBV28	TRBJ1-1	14	TGTGCCAGCAGTTTAGACAGATCGAACACTGAAGCTTTCTTT	CASSLDRSNTEAFF
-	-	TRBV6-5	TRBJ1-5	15	TGTGCCAGCCGAACCTTACAGGGTCCCAATCAGCCCCAGCATTTT	CASRTLQGPNQPQHF